This T cell receptor (beta chain) was sequenced for a study of CD8 T cells in ankylosing spondylitis. Whole-study results and caveats: Clones linked to disease, bearing a CD8+ phenotype, were relatively rare in peripheral blood. Disease-associated clones were reportedly significantly overrepresented in matched ankylosing spondylitis synovial fluid. Some of these motif variants have turned up before, in reports on reactive arthritis synovial fluid and blood. One TCR beta motif, made up of seven to nine highly homologous variants, appeared characteristic of ankylosing spondylitis blood.

As regards this clonotype: As yet, its antigen is unknown.

Library preparation for TCR beta used quantitative 5'-RACE with molecular barcodes. TCRdb re-analysed the 5' RACE reads in MiXCR, keeping a single row per CDR3 protein. Of fewer than 450,000 distinct CDR3 sequences listed, roughly 18% are singletons. The CDR3 is 16 residues long. From germline, CDR1 is MGHRA and CDR2 YSYEKL. V trimming: 1 base; J trimming: 6 bases; junction bases outside the gene matches: 1. The chain joins TRBV4-1 to TRBJ2-2; 14 bases agree with TRBD2. The receptor comes from a male donor with ankylosing spondylitis. Material: blood, either unsorted or a sorted T cell fraction (not recorded which). CDR3 DNA sequence: TGCGCCAGCAGCCAAGGACTAGCGGGGGGGCCCGGGGAGCTGTTTTTT. Amino acids: CASSQGLAGGPGELFF.